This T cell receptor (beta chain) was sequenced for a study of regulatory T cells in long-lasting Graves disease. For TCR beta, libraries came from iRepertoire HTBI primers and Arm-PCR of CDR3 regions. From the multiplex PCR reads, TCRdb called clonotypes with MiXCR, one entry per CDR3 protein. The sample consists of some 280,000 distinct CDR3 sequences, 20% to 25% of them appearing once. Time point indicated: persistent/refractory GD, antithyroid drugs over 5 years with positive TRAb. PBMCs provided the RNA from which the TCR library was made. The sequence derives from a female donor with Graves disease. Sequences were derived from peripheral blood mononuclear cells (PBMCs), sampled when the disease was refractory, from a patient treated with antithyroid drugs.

The CDR3, as DNA: TGCAGTGCTCCGGGACATACCGACCGGGAGACCCAGTACTTC. It yields the protein CSAPGHTDRETQYF. The chain couples TRBV20-1 to TRBJ2-5; weak D call: TRBD1 (6 bases). V was cut by 5 bases and J by 5 bases, with 18 bases left in between. Germline loops: CDR1 DFQATT, CDR2 SNEGSKA (reference sequence). This CDR3 has 14 residues.